These 24 T cell receptor beta chains came from one sample sequenced in a study of T cell responses to AZD1222 COVID-19 vaccine. TCRdb keeps only in-frame clones here, not all; method: immunoSEQ multiplex PCR. The sample has under 150,000 clones; around 94% are singletons. The sample in question was peripheral blood, obtained 28 days after the second AZD1222 dose. The receptors derive from an adult who received the AZD1222 COVID-19 vaccine.

The rearrangement uses TRBV4-1 and TRBJ1-1; D call uncertain. The V and J ends lost 1 base and 0 bases respectively, with 15 bases between them. The CDR3 runs 17 residues. Germline CDR1 reads MGHRA; CDR2 reads YSYEKL. The CDR3 region has the DNA TGCGCCAGCAGCCAAGGGGCATCCTGGACGGTGAACACTGAAGCTTTCTTT. Protein product: CASSQGASWTVNTEAFF.

The chain employs TRBV6-5 and TRBJ2-5, with D perhaps matching TRBD2 (6 bases). The CDR3 spans 14 residues. CDR1 is MNHEY and CDR2 is SVGAGI in the germline V gene. The ends were cut back, 4 bases at V and 5 bases at J, with 14 bases in the middle. The CDR3 sequence is CASSLPGGAETQYF. CDR3 DNA sequence: TGTGCCAGCAGTTTACCCGGGGGAGCCGAGACCCAGTACTTC.

This clone is classed as medium-sized. The chain combines TRBV29-1 with TRBJ1-1, with 8 nucleotides matching TRBD1. V lost 8 bases to trimming and J lost 6 bases; unmatched junction nucleotides: 5. The CDR3 has 11 residues. From germline, CDR1 is SQVTM and CDR2 ANQGSEA. This chain's CDR3 is CSYQQGAEAFF. The DNA for the CDR3 is TGCAGCTACCAACAGGGGGCTGAAGCTTTCTTT.

V gene TRBV5-1 combines with J gene TRBJ1-4; D unclear. Between the trimmed V and J ends, which lost 4 bases and 13 bases, there was a span of 14 bases. Germline values: CDR1 SGHRS, CDR2 YFSETQ. There are 12 residues in the CDR3. The CDR3 is CASSKDDQVLFF. CDR3 sequence (DNA): TGCGCCAGCAGCAAGGACGATCAGGTACTGTTTTTT.

This chain joins TRBV27 and TRBJ2-1; 7 nucleotides line up with TRBD1. There are 14 residues in the CDR3. CDR1 is MNHEY and CDR2 is SMNVEV in the germline V gene (reference sequence). Trimming cost V 6 bases and J 2 bases; bases outside gene matches: 4. The chain's CDR3 is CASSGTETYNEQFF. Here the CDR3 DNA reads TGTGCCAGCAGCGGGACAGAAACCTACAATGAGCAGTTCTTC.

This clone was found once. The CDR3 loop is CASSLGQDYEQYV. The DNA for the CDR3 is TGTGCCAGCAGTCTAGGACAGGACTACGAGCAGTACGTC. This rearrangement joins TRBV28 to TRBJ2-7; 7 bases fit TRBD1. With V trimmed by 5 bases and J by 3 bases, 4 bases remained unmatched. From germline, CDR1 is MDHEN and CDR2 SYDVKM. This CDR3 has 13 amino acids.

The V and J genes are TRBV28 and TRBJ2-4, with TRBD1 matching 8 bases. The V gene end was trimmed by 11 bases and the J gene end by 1 base; junction bases not matched to a gene: 10. This CDR3 is 15 amino acids long. Germline V lookup: CDR1 MDHEN, CDR2 SYDVKM. The CDR3 reads CAAGRQGTAKNIQYF. The CDR3 bases are TGTGCCGCAGGCCGACAGGGGACGGCCAAAAACATTCAGTACTTC.

The chain links TRBV11-1 to TRBJ1-4; TRBD1 might be the D (6 bases). This CDR3 is built from 15 residues. The germline V gene has CDR1 SGHAT and CDR2 FQDESV (reference sequence). The V gene lost 5 bases and the J gene lost 7 bases, with 17 bases spanning the gap. The chain's CDR3 is CASSPRIRGGEKLFF. CDR3 nucleotides: TGTGCCAGCAGCCCCCGAATCAGGGGAGGTGAAAAACTGTTTTTT.

This rearrangement joins TRBV5-1 to TRBJ2-5; no firm D call. Germline V lookup: CDR1 SGHRS, CDR2 YFSETQ. The CDR3 sequence is 12 residues long. Trimming stripped 5 bases from V and 1 base from J, with 6 bases between. CDR3 loop: CASRYSQETQYF. The DNA for the CDR3 is TGCGCCAGCAGATACAGCCAAGAGACCCAGTACTTC.

The V call is TRBV27, the J call TRBJ1-4; D call uncertain. V was trimmed by 6 bases and J by 7 bases, leaving 9 bases between them. The CDR3 loop spans 12 amino acids. CDR1 is MNHEY and CDR2 is SMNVEV in the germline V gene (reference sequence). Here the CDR3 reads CASSLDGEKLFF. CDR3 in DNA: TGTGCCAGCAGCCTGGACGGTGAAAAACTGTTTTTT.

The V gene is TRBV6-5, the J gene TRBJ1-4, with D perhaps TRBD1 (5 bases). Germline V CDR1 and CDR2: MNHEY, SVGAGI. This CDR3 comprises 14 residues. V lost 7 bases to trimming and J lost 6 bases, with 15 bases between them. The CDR3 spells CASIYGGLDEKLFF. CDR3 nucleotides: TGTGCCAGCATCTACGGGGGATTAGATGAAAAACTGTTTTTT.

This chain uses TRBV27 with TRBJ2-1; 8 bases match TRBD2. Trimming removed 4 bases from V and 2 bases from J; junction bases left unmatched: 1. CDR1 and CDR2 (germline): MNHEY, SMNVEV (reference sequence). This CDR3 has 14 amino acids. The CDR3 loop reads CASSSSGPYNEQFF. The CDR3, as DNA: TGTGCCAGCAGTTCTAGCGGGCCCTACAATGAGCAGTTCTTC.

The chain uses TRBV6-5 and TRBJ1-6; D may be TRBD1 (6 bases). This CDR3 has 16 amino acids. The germline gives CDR1 MNHEY, CDR2 SVGAGI. V was pared by 2 bases and J by 6 bases, with 14 bases between. CDR3 in amino acids: CASSYGDRLFNSPLHF. In DNA, the CDR3 is TGTGCCAGCAGTTACGGCGACAGGCTATTTAATTCACCCCTCCACTTT.

V gene TRBV4-2 combines with J gene TRBJ1-2, with 10 bases identical to TRBD1. There are 16 residues in the CDR3. Unmatched junction bases numbered 11, after V lost 4 bases and J lost 6 bases. The V gene's germline CDR1 is LGHNA and CDR2 YNFKEQ. CDR3 amino acids: CASSLRDRGLEHGYTF. The CDR3 region has the DNA TGTGCCAGCAGCCTACGGGACAGGGGCTTAGAGCATGGCTACACCTTC.

In this sample, this clone turned up once. The chain joins TRBV28 to TRBJ1-1; D uncertain. Trimming left V 2 bases short and J 2 bases short, with 9 bases between. The germline V gene encodes CDR1 MDHEN and CDR2 SYDVKM. This CDR3 spans 14 amino acids. The CDR3, as DNA: TGTGCCAGCAGTTTAGTGGCACCTAACACTGAAGCTTTCTTT. Translating gives CASSLVAPNTEAFF.

The V gene is TRBV5-5, the J gene TRBJ1-3; D not resolved. Looked up from germline, CDR1 is SGHKS and CDR2 is YYEKEE (reference sequence). The CDR3 sequence is 16 residues long. Trimming took off 0 bases at V and 4 bases at J, with 14 bases between the two ends. CDR3 sequence (DNA): TGTGCCAGCAGCTTGGACGCAGGAATAGGGGGAAACACCATATATTTT. It encodes CASSLDAGIGGNTIYF.

The chain carries TRBV5-6 and TRBJ2-3; no clear D gene. The CDR3 contains 13 residues. The germline V gene has CDR1 SGHDT and CDR2 YYEEEE. Trimming shortened V by 2 bases and J by 6 bases, and 10 bases separated the two germline ends. CDR3 sequence reads: CASSFYEVDTQYF. As DNA, the CDR3 is TGTGCCAGCAGCTTCTATGAGGTTGATACGCAGTATTTT.

J is TRBJ1-3 and V is TRBV6-5; D not resolved. This CDR3 has 14 amino acids. The V and J ends lost 2 bases and 4 bases respectively, with 9 bases between them. CDR1 and CDR2 from the germline V gene are MNHEY and SVGAGI. The CDR3 here is CASSYRFGGNTIYF. The DNA for the CDR3 is TGTGCCAGCAGTTACCGTTTTGGCGGAAACACCATATATTTT.

DNA of the CDR3: TGTGCCAGCAGTCGGACAGAGGAGGTACCCCAGCATTTT. Its translation is CASSRTEEVPQHF. The rearrangement joins TRBV6-5 to TRBJ1-5; weak D call: TRBD1 (6 bases). Trimming left V 5 bases short and J 10 bases short, with 15 bases between. Germline lookup yields CDR1 MNHEY and CDR2 SVGAGI. This CDR3 is 13 amino acids long.

V is TRBV4-2 and J is TRBJ1-1; D ambiguous. V lost 0 bases, J lost 1 base, and 9 bases lay in between. Germline CDR1 is LGHNA and CDR2 is YNFKEQ. This CDR3 has 15 amino acids. CDR3: CASSQDWRRNTEAFF. CDR3 DNA: TGTGCCAGCAGCCAAGATTGGCGGAGGAACACTGAAGCTTTCTTT.

This clone occurred once. The CDR3 coding sequence is TGTGCCAGCAGTTCAGACTCCCATGAGCAGTTCTTC. Translated: CASSSDSHEQFF. The V and J genes are TRBV7-9 and TRBJ2-1; D uncertain. The V gene's germline CDR1 is SEHNR and CDR2 FQNEAQ (reference sequence). Trimming cost V 6 bases and J 8 bases, with 11 bases left between them. The CDR3 loop spans 12 amino acids.

The chain recombines TRBV24-1 with TRBJ2-1; 10 bases fit TRBD2. Germline CDR1 is KGHDR and CDR2 is SFDVKD. The CDR3 spans 13 residues. V lost 6 bases, J lost 9 bases, and 4 bases stayed unmatched. CDR3 DNA: TGTGCCACCAGTAGCGGGGGGGCCGCTGAGCAGTTCTTC. Its protein is CATSSGGAAEQFF.

The chain joins TRBV28 to TRBJ1-3, with 9 nucleotides matching TRBD1. The germline CDR1 and CDR2 sequences are MDHEN and SYDVKM. The V and J ends lost 3 bases and 2 bases, in that order; junction bases with no gene match: 5. The CDR3 consists of 16 residues. CDR3 DNA sequence: TGTGCCAGCAGTTTGCTTAGACAGGGGGCTGGAAACACCATATATTTT. Amino acids: CASSLLRQGAGNTIYF.

V gene TRBV7-3 combines with J gene TRBJ2-1; the match to TRBD2 covers 13 bases. With V trimmed by 3 bases and J by 15 bases, 5 bases remained unmatched. The CDR3 loop spans 13 amino acids. The germline CDR1 and CDR2 sequences are SGHTA and FQGTGA. CDR3 sequence (DNA): TGTGCCAGCAGCTTCGGGACTAGCGGGGAGAGGTTCTTC. Translated, it gives CASSFGTSGERFF.